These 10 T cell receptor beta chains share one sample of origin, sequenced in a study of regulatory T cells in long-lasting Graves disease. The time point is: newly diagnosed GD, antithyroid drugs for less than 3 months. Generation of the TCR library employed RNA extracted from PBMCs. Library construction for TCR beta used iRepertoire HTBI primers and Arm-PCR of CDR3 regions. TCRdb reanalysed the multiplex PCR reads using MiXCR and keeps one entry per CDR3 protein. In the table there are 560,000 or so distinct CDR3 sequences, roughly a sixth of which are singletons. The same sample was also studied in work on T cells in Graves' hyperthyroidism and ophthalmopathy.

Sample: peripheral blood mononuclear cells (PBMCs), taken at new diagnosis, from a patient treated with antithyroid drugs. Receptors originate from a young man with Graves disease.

This CDR3 reads CASKPGQGASQPQHF. CDR3 nucleotides: TGTGCCAGTAAACCTGGACAGGGCGCGAGTCAGCCCCAGCATTTT. The J gene is TRBJ1-5, the V gene TRBV19, with TRBD1 matching 8 bases. The CDR3 length is 15 residues. CDR1 and CDR2 from the germline V gene are LNHDA and SQIVND (reference sequence). Trimming took 7 bases from V and 6 from J; bases not matched to a gene: 11.

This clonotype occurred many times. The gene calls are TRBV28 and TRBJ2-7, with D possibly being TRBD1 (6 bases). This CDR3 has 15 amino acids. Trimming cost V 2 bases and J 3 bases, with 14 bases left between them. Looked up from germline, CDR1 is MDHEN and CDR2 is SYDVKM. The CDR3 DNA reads TGTGCCAGCAGTTTAGGGGGCAGGGTAGTCTACGAGCAGTACTTC. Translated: CASSLGGRVVYEQYF. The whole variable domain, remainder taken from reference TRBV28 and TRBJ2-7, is DVKVTQSSRYLVKRTGEKVFLECVQDMDHENMFWYRQDPGLGLRLIYFSYDVKMKEKGDIPEGYSVSREKKERFSLILESASTNQTSMYLCASSLGGRVVYEQYFGPGTRLTVT.

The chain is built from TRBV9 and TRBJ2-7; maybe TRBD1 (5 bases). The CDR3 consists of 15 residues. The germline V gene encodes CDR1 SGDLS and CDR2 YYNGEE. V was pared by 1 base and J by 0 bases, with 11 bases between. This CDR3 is CASSVRSGNSYEQYF. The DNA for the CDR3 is TGTGCCAGCAGCGTAAGGTCAGGGAACTCCTACGAGCAGTACTTC.

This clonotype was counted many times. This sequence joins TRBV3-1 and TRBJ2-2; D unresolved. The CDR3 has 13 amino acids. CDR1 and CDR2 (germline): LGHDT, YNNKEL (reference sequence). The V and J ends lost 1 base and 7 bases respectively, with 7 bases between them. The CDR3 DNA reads TGTGCCAGCAGCCAAGGCGACATCGGGGAGCTGTTTTTT. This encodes CASSQGDIGELFF.

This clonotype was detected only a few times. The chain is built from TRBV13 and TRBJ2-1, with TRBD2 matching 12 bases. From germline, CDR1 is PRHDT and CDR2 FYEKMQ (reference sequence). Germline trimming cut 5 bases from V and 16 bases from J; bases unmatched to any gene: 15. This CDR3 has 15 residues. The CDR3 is CASSLRLAGAPRVFF. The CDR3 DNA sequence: TGTGCCAGCAGCCTTCGACTAGCGGGAGCCCCTCGAGTATTCTTC.

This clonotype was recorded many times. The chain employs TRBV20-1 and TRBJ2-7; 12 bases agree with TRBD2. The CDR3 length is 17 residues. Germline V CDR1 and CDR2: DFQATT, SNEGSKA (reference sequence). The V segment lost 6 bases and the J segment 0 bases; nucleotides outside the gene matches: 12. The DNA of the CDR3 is TGCAGTGCAAACCCGGGACTAGCGGGCTCCTTCTCCTACGAGCAGTACTTC. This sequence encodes CSANPGLAGSFSYEQYF.

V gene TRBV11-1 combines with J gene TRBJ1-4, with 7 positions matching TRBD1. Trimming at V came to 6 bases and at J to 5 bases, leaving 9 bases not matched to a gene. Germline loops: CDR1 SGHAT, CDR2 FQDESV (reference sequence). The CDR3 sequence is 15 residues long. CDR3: CASSPAGTENEKLFF. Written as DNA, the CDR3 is TGTGCCAGCAGTCCGGCCGGGACAGAAAATGAAAAACTGTTTTTT.

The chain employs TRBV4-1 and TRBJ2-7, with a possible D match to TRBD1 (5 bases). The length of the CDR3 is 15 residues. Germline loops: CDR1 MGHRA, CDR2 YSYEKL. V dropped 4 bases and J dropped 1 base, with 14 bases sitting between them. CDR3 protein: CASSPTATGSYEQYF. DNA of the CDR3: TGCGCCAGCAGCCCGACAGCCACCGGTTCCTACGAGCAGTACTTC.

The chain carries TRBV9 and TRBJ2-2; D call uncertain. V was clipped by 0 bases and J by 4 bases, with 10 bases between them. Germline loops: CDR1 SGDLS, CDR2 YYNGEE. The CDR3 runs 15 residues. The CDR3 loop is CASSVEGRRTGELFF. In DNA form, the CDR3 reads TGTGCCAGCAGCGTAGAGGGCCGACGCACCGGGGAGCTGTTTTTT.

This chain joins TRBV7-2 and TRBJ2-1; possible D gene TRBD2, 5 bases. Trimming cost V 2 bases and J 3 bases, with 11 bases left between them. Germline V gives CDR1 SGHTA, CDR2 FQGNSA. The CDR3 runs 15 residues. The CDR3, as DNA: TGTGCCAGCAGCTTACCGGGATCATTCTACAATGAGCAGTTCTTC. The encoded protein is CASSLPGSFYNEQFF.